This T cell receptor beta chain derives from a study of T cells in Graves' hyperthyroidism and ophthalmopathy. The CDR3 is 15 residues long. V lost 4 bases and J lost 2, with 13 bases in between. Germline CDR1 is KGHDR and CDR2 is SFDVKD. Amplified TCR beta CDR3 regions derived from RNA transcripts. HTBI primers were employed in a first-round RT-PCR of the TCR CDR3. Using its own MiXCR run on the multiplex PCR reads, TCRdb lists one record per CDR3 protein. The data show about 320,000 distinct CDR3 sequences, approximately 17% seen once. This rearrangement joins TRBV24-1 to TRBJ2-5; no definite D call. The source material was blood. This receptor was obtained from a young man with Graves' hyperthyroidism. The CDR3 nucleotides are TGTGCCACCAGTGACCCAATTTATGGGCAAGAGACCCAGTACTTC. This codes for CATSDPIYGQETQYF.